This T cell receptor beta chain was sequenced during a study of blood T cell repertoires in COVID-19. Looking at the study overall: Specimens from acute and convalescent COVID-19 originated in the United States, Italy and Spain.

V lost 8 bases to trimming and J lost 5 bases; unmatched junction nucleotides: 7. Germline V gives CDR1 SGHRS, CDR2 YFSETQ. CDR3 length: 15 residues. In the authors' workflow: Nucleated cell number was recorded as an estimate derived from reference gene primer amplification. Clones were read by immunoSEQ multiplex PCR, and TCRdb kept only the in-frame ones, dropping some. From that table come the V and J calls and clone size; the DNA was used to work out D and trimming. The repertoire holds about 68,000 clones, about four fifths seen once, with 8.5% to 10% in the top ten. The source is a middle-aged man with active COVID-19. The source material was peripheral blood. This chain joins TRBV5-1 and TRBJ2-2, with 12 bases aligning to TRBD2. DNA of the CDR3: TGCGCCAGTCGCCGACTAGCGGGGGAAACCGGGGAGCTGTTTTTT. It translates to CASRRLAGETGELFF.